The rows below give T cell receptor beta chains drawn from one sample of a study of blood T cell repertoires in COVID-19. The method was immunoSEQ multiplex PCR; TCRdb's version includes in-frame clones alone and lacks a portion of them. The sample carries about 250,000 clones, about four fifths recorded once. Specimen: peripheral blood. The receptors here all came from a woman aged 65 to 85 with acute or convalescent COVID-19. Both conserved end residues are part of each CDR3. A D gene is named only where the DNA matches it firmly. Clone size is stated in some rows and not others, as once, few, many or a class when expanded.

d_gene	v_gene	abundance	j_gene	CDR3aa	CDR3nt
TRBD1	TRBV29-1	-	TRBJ2-3	CSLQGAGTDTQYF	TGCAGCTTACAGGGGGCCGGCACAGATACGCAGTATTTT
TRBD1	TRBV28	once	TRBJ2-7	CASSLGETGAREQYF	TGTGCCAGCAGTTTAGGGGAGACAGGGGCGCGGGAGCAGTACTTC
-	TRBV19	few	TRBJ1-1	CASSIGGEGTEAFF	TGTGCCAGTAGTATAGGAGGGGAGGGCACTGAAGCTTTCTTT
-	TRBV10-3	-	TRBJ1-2	CAISDSGYGYTF	TGTGCCATCAGTGACAGCGGGTATGGCTACACCTTC
TRBD1	TRBV2	-	TRBJ1-5	CASTLDRGSNQPQHF	TGTGCCAGCACCCTAGACAGGGGAAGCAATCAGCCCCAGCATTTT
TRBD1	TRBV5-6	-	TRBJ2-2	CASSLAGTARAGELFF	TGTGCCAGCAGCTTGGCCGGGACAGCTAGGGCCGGGGAGCTGTTTTTT
TRBD1	TRBV11-1	-	TRBJ2-2	CASSLFGDRDTGELFF	TGTGCCAGCAGCTTATTCGGGGACAGGGACACCGGGGAGCTGTTTTTT
TRBD1	TRBV28	many	TRBJ1-4	CASSLEGASSEKLFF	TGTGCCAGCAGTTTGGAGGGGGCGAGTTCTGAAAAACTGTTTTTT
TRBD1	TRBV2	-	TRBJ1-2	CASILELDRGLSGYTF	TGTGCCAGCATCTTGGAGTTGGACAGGGGGCTTAGTGGCTACACCTTC
-	TRBV7-2	-	TRBJ2-7	CASSLGVSAEQYF	TGTGCCAGCAGCTTAGGCGTGTCTGCCGAGCAGTACTTC
TRBD2	TRBV11-2	few	TRBJ2-1	CASSLLAGDTYNEQFF	TGTGCCAGCAGCTTACTAGCGGGCGATACCTACAATGAGCAGTTCTTC
-	TRBV19	-	TRBJ1-5	CASSITGERSNQPQHF	TGTGCCAGTAGTATAACGGGAGAGAGGAGCAATCAGCCCCAGCATTTT
TRBD1	TRBV2	-	TRBJ2-7	CASSEWGQTYEQYF	TGTGCCAGCAGTGAATGGGGACAGACCTACGAGCAGTACTTC
-	TRBV7-8	-	TRBJ1-3	CASSLGGSSGNTIYF	TGTGCCAGCAGCTTAGGAGGCAGCTCTGGAAACACCATATATTTT
TRBD2	TRBV6-2/TRBV6-3	-	TRBJ2-3	CASSLSGGPRTDTQYF	TGTGCCAGCAGCTTGAGCGGGGGGCCTCGCACAGATACGCAGTATTTT
TRBD1	TRBV6-6	-	TRBJ1-1	CASSPTGETEAFF	TGTGCCAGCAGTCCGACAGGGGAAACTGAAGCTTTCTTT
TRBD2	TRBV29-1	-	TRBJ2-3	CSVGGGDTDTQYF	TGCAGCGTTGGCGGGGGGGACACAGATACGCAGTATTTT
TRBD1	TRBV19	-	TRBJ1-6	CASSTGQGIPNPRHF	TGTGCCAGTAGTACGGGACAGGGGATACCCAATCCACGCCACTTT
TRBD2	TRBV18	-	TRBJ2-5	CASSPGLAGLQETQYF	TGTGCCAGCTCACCGGGACTAGCGGGACTCCAAGAGACCCAGTACTTC
-	TRBV7-2	-	TRBJ1-2	CASSLASGNYGYTF	TGTGCCAGCAGCTTAGCCTCAGGGAACTATGGCTACACCTTC
-	TRBV27	-	TRBJ1-1	CASSLGRVNTEAFF	TGTGCCAGCAGTTTGGGCAGGGTGAACACTGAAGCTTTCTTT
-	TRBV2	few	TRBJ1-3	CASSDSGGSGNTIYF	TGTGCCAGCAGTGACTCCGGGGGCTCTGGAAACACCATATATTTT
-	TRBV6-1	-	TRBJ2-7	CASSEDGRGAAYEQYF	TGTGCCAGCAGTGAAGACGGCCGGGGGGCGGCCTACGAGCAGTACTTC
TRBD1	TRBV24-1	-	TRBJ2-1	CATSDPPGQGIYNEQFF	TGTGCCACCAGTGATCCCCCTGGACAGGGCATCTACAATGAGCAGTTCTTC
TRBD1	TRBV5-5	-	TRBJ1-3	CASSRQGNSGNTIYF	TGTGCCAGCAGCCGACAGGGGAATTCTGGAAACACCATATATTTT
-	TRBV25-1	-	TRBJ1-3	CASSETASGNTIYF	TGTGCCAGCAGTGAAACAGCCTCTGGAAACACCATATATTTT
-	TRBV4-3	-	TRBJ1-3	CASSQEGGSGNTIYF	TGCGCCAGCAGCCAAGAGGGAGGCTCTGGAAACACCATATATTTT
TRBD1	TRBV7-9	-	TRBJ2-1	CASSNPNPRTGPSYNEQFF	TGTGCCAGCAGCAATCCCAATCCGCGGACAGGTCCTTCCTACAATGAGCAGTTCTTC
-	TRBV12-3/TRBV12-4	-	TRBJ1-1	CASSSRGTEAFF	TGTGCCAGCAGTTCCAGGGGTACTGAAGCTTTCTTT
TRBD1	TRBV3-1/TRBV3-2	-	TRBJ1-6	CASRPRDRESPLHF	TGTGCCAGCAGGCCCCGGGACAGGGAATCACCCCTCCACTTT
-	TRBV4-1	-	TRBJ1-5	CASSQGRGINQPQHF	TGCGCCAGCAGCCAAGGACGGGGTATCAATCAGCCCCAGCATTTT
TRBD1	TRBV2	-	TRBJ1-1	CASRYLQGATEAFF	TGTGCCAGCAGGTATCTACAGGGGGCCACTGAAGCTTTCTTT
-	TRBV7-9	-	TRBJ2-7	CASSSIDSSYEQYF	TGTGCCAGCAGCTCAATTGACAGCTCCTACGAGCAGTACTTC
-	TRBV2	-	TRBJ2-1	CASSEYPSKEQFF	TGTGCCAGCAGTGAATATCCTAGCAAAGAGCAGTTCTTC
TRBD1	TRBV6-5	-	TRBJ1-4	CASSSTGSAEKLFF	TGTGCCAGCAGTTCGACAGGGTCGGCGGAAAAACTGTTTTTT
-	TRBV10-3	-	TRBJ1-1	CAISDPTPNTEAFF	TGTGCCATCAGTGACCCAACACCGAACACTGAAGCTTTCTTT
TRBD2	TRBV27	-	TRBJ2-1	CASSQRLAGTTYNEQFF	TGTGCCAGCAGTCAAAGACTAGCGGGGACAACCTACAATGAGCAGTTCTTC
TRBD1	TRBV7-9	once	TRBJ1-5	CASSLAGDSRGNQPQHF	TGTGCCAGCAGCTTAGCGGGGGACAGCCGGGGTAATCAGCCCCAGCATTTT
-	TRBV6-5	few	TRBJ2-5	CASSLQETQYF	TGTGCCAGCAGCTTACAAGAGACCCAGTACTTC
TRBD1	TRBV5-4	-	TRBJ1-4	CASSRDRDKRVEKLFF	TGTGCCAGCAGCCGCGACAGGGATAAACGGGTTGAAAAACTGTTTTTT
TRBD1	TRBV19	-	TRBJ1-1	CASSPRDRGGYTEAFF	TGTGCCAGTAGTCCGAGGGACAGGGGAGGATACACTGAAGCTTTCTTT
-	TRBV5-4	-	TRBJ2-2	CASSLASANTGELFF	TGTGCCAGCAGCTTGGCTAGTGCGAACACCGGGGAGCTGTTTTTT
TRBD1	TRBV5-1	-	TRBJ1-6	CASSLSGPGQGNSPLHF	TGCGCCAGCAGCTTGTCTGGACCGGGACAGGGTAATTCACCCCTCCACTTT
-	TRBV3-1/TRBV3-2	-	TRBJ1-1	CASSRLGGDTEAFF	TGTGCCAGCAGCCGTCTTGGAGGCGACACTGAAGCTTTCTTT
-	TRBV6-1	once	TRBJ1-6	CASSDRLSSYNSPLHF	TGTGCCAGCAGTGACAGGCTGAGCTCCTATAATTCACCCCTCCACTTT
-	TRBV10-3	-	TRBJ1-6	CAISLGQTYNSPLHF	TGTGCCATCAGTTTAGGACAGACCTATAATTCACCCCTCCACTTT
TRBD1	TRBV14	-	TRBJ1-6	CASSSRQGAISSPLHF	TGTGCCAGCAGCTCCAGACAGGGGGCTATTAGTTCACCCCTCCACTTT
TRBD1	TRBV5-1	-	TRBJ1-2	CASSAGQGYGYTF	TGCGCCAGCAGCGCTGGACAGGGATATGGCTACACCTTC
TRBD1	TRBV6-6	-	TRBJ2-2	CASSPNRQGNTGELFF	TGTGCCAGCAGTCCCAATAGACAGGGGAACACCGGGGAGCTGTTTTTT
-	TRBV12-3/TRBV12-4	-	TRBJ1-2	CASSYREQYGYTF	TGTGCCAGCAGCTACAGGGAACAGTATGGCTACACCTTC
TRBD1	TRBV19	-	TRBJ1-6	CASSISGTGNSPLHF	TGTGCCAGTAGTATATCGGGGACAGGGAATTCACCCCTCCACTTT